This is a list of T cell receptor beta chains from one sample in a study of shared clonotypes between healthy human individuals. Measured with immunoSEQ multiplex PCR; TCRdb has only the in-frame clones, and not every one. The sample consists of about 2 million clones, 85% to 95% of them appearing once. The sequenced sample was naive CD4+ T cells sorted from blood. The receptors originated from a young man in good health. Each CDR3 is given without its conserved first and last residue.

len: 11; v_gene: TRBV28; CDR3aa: ASSHNRAETQY
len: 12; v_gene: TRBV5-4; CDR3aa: ASRLAGDKNIQY
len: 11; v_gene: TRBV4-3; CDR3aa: ASSHLGQGPYT
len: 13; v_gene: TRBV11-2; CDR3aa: ASRPLREAFSGYT
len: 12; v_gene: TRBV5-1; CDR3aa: ASSLEGRNQPQH
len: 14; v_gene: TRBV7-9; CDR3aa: ASSLDPWRGNYEQY
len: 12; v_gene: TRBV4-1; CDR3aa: ASSPPGLANEQY
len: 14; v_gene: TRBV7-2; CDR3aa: ASSREPGLTYNEQF
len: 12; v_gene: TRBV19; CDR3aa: ASRGQEFLNGYT
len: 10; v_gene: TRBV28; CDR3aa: ASYGGREKLF
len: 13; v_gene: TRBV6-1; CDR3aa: ASSETGTEEEKLF
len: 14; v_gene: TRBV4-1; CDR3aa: ASSQDSAGWNTEAF
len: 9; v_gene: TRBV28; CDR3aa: ASSSFGELF
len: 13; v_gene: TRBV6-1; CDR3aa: ASSRDRVTNTEAF
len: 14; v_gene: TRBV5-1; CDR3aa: ASSLEGDSRHSPLH
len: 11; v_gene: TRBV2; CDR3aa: ASSGGIQETQY
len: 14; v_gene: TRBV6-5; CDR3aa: ASSYSGQGYGSPLH
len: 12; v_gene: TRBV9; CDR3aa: ASSVEGGYNEQF
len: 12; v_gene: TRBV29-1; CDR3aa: SVVPGGTVYEQY
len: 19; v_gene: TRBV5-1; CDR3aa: ASSLEEPDRGQVGLDSPLH